This T cell receptor beta chain comes out of a study of cytomegalovirus exposure and HLA in healthy donors (dated by TCRdb to about 2017). As for the study more broadly: In an earlier analysis of 550 to 750 of the donors, 250 to 300 Gb of sequence data and 117 million unique TCR beta sequences from approximately 180 million T cells were reported. A later analysis re-analyzed previously published TCR beta repertoires from approximately 670 donors and added high-resolution HLA genotyping to study TCR occurrence patterns. All discovery cohort repertoires had been generated using a single sequencing platform. To predict cytomegalovirus infection status, the study brought together high-throughput TCR immunosequencing, statistical association of individual TCRs with disease status, and machine learning. To decide whether each TCR beta V gene segment behaved as functional or pseudogenic, an earlier analysis of some 540 of the donors relied on high-throughput TCR beta sequencing. In a later genetic analysis, genome-wide SNP genotypes for about 55% of the roughly 700 donors were used, and that subset was treated as a discovery cohort. The study profiled the T cell repertoires of hundreds of subjects by immunosequencing and related them to cytomegalovirus serostatus. Along with the approximately 700-subject first cohort, a separate validation cohort of roughly 110 different subjects was used. An early release that covered approximately 600 HLA-typed donors contained approximately 320 gigabases of sequencing data and tens of millions of unique TCR sequences. The study aimed to test whether cataloging public T cell receptors could reveal signatures of past pathogen exposure. On average, around 230,000 unique TCR beta nucleotide sequences were sequenced per donor among some 430 genotyped donors of the cohort, with roughly a sixth of those sequences being non-productive. Typing coverage differed by locus: A, B, C, DRB1 and DQB1 were typed in roughly 620-640 donors, DQA1 in 522, DPA1 in 600 to 610, and DPB1 in about 450. HLA typing included class I and class II loci at four-digit resolution. Four to six DR-DQ haplotypes were handled as single units for association and clustering, since linkage in the cohort was strong. Rather than drawing on any new phenotypic data, the later analysis identified candidate immune exposures from TCR beta sequences and the way those sequences occurred across donors. Of the approximately 400 genotyped donors, approximately 83% fell in the genetic ancestry cluster associated with self-reported Caucasian donors. Donor age, sex, ethnicity and CMV serostatus were collected together with the repertoire data. Results the study describes overall, beyond this receptor: Compared with equally common non-associated chains, HLA-associated TCR beta chains in a later analysis were more clonally expanded and had lower generation probabilities. Strong co-occurrence of HLA alleles, especially DR and DQ, made assigning TCR associations to individual alleles difficult. While some public TCRs were present in many individuals, most TCR sequences turned up only very rarely across donors. Specific HLA alleles were associated with 18,000 or so TCR beta sequences at a false discovery rate of 0.05 in a later analysis. According to a later analysis, TCR association rates differed among HLA loci, with DRB1 alleles showing the most associated TCRs and HLA-C alleles showing the fewest. Cytomegalovirus status was reported to be diagnosed by the classifier with high specificity and sensitivity in both the original and validation cohorts. Three of the identified cytomegalovirus-associated TCR beta chains were confirmed in vitro to be specific for cytomegalovirus antigens. A total of 150 or so TCR beta chains were listed by the study as associated with cytomegalovirus. Broadly in line with IMGT annotations, most TCR beta V segments showed up in productive rearrangements about 90% or about 30% of the time in an earlier analysis of several hundred of the donors. According to a later analysis, parvovirus B19, influenza, CMV and Epstein-Barr virus appeared linked to several top co-occurrence clusters. A cluster of highly shared sequence variants was judged likely to represent a technical artifact of the sequencing pipeline. Around 16 rarely observed V segments, including chromosome 9 orphons, were excluded from the earlier analysis of some 590 of the donors because counts were too low. Most CMV-associated TCR beta chains appeared to be HLA-restricted in a later analysis, and the HLA associations seemed to be driven largely by CMV exposure. According to a later genetic analysis, donors in an Asian-associated ancestry cluster had fewer N-insertions in productive TCRs than the approximately 670-donor mean. Roughly uniform sequencing depth across donors was assumed in presence/absence analyses, although this assumption may not hold. Linkage disequilibrium might explain the correlated functional status among segregating V segments, but an unknown experimental factor could not be ruled out. The authors suggested that the approach could potentially be extended to other disease states and immunological phenotypes. Only TCR beta chains were sequenced in this cohort, and the absence of alpha or paired-chain data limited detectable features. A further reported finding was that TCR beta sequences accurately predicted the HLA-A and HLA-B alleles for most subjects in the first cohort. Because some donors lacked HLA typing at each locus, the association tests relied only on the typed subset. For the cohort, immune exposure information was limited to CMV serostatus. Some IMGT-functional V segments, including TRBV6-2 and TRBV6-3, could not be distinguished by the 87-base-pair reads and were therefore excluded. An association between a missense DCLRE1C variant and V-gene and J-gene trimming of TCR beta chains was found in a later genetic analysis and replicated in an independent cohort.

The CDR3 sequence holds 19 residues, the cysteine and phenylalanine included. Only CDR3 DNA remains: 57 bases, in frame from the first base. V is shortened by 5 bases, J by 4 bases, and the region joining them spans 29 bases. CDR1 and CDR2 are drawn from the germline V gene (reference sequence): SEHNR, FQNEAQ. Libraries came from the immunoSEQ multiplex PCR assay. For the multiplex PCR, a mixture combining 60 forward primers for TCR Vbeta segments and 13 reverse primers for TCR Jbeta segments was used. The CDR3 region of rearranged TCR beta genes was amplified from genomic DNA with a multiplex PCR assay. The Illumina HiSeq System was used to sequence the amplified TCR beta libraries as 87-base-pair reads. From the authors' description of their analysis: Across the 500 to 850 repertoires, a later analysis counted 75 million to 90 million unique TCR beta chains, some 11 million of which were shared by at least two donors. Raw reads were error-corrected and collapsed into unique sequences by a nearest-neighbor algorithm in which closely related sequences were merged to remove PCR and sequencing errors. CDR3 sequences were aligned to IMGT reference sequences to assign V, D and J gene segments. For a sequence to be retained, a match of at least six nucleotides to both a V gene segment and a J gene segment was required. A rearrangement was called productive if the CDR3 had no stop codons and remained in frame with V and J, and every other rearrangement was called non-productive. CDR3 was defined by IMGT convention, running from the second conserved V-encoded cysteine to the conserved J-encoded phenylalanine. In an earlier analysis of roughly 580 of the donors, sequences lacking an unambiguous match to a single V gene segment were excluded. An earlier analysis of several hundred of the donors called V segments functional above 56.7% productive rearrangements and segregating when the between-donor standard deviation exceeded 5%. To diagnose cytomegalovirus status from the catalog of TCR beta chain sequences, a statistical classification framework was built. V and J gene assignment, in a later analysis, came from comparing TCR nucleotide sequences with IMGT/GENE-DB human TR gene sequences. Using the TCRdist pipeline, a later analysis assigned CDR3 sequences along with most-parsimonious VDJ recombination scenarios. In a later analysis, each TCR beta chain was defined by its CDR3 amino acid sequence together with its V-gene family, and reads lacking a unique V-gene family were excluded. To address suspected cross-contamination and a sequencing artifact, a later analysis removed several hundred highly shared, low-generation-probability nucleotide sequences. A later analysis calculated a clonal expansion index for each public chain from normalized within-repertoire ranks of inferred template counts. In a later analysis, generation probabilities were computed using a VDJ recombination model fitted to out-of-frame rearrangements, and the results were checked against IGoR. In a later analysis, hypergeometric tests were used to score TCR-TCR, TCR-HLA and TCR-CMV co-occurrence, with a repertoire-size bias correction applied to TCR pairs. In a later analysis, false discovery rates were estimated by permuting HLA or CMV assignments 20 times. In a later analysis, co-occurring TCRs were grouped using DBSCAN, and TCRdist sequence similarity was added for clustering within HLA-allele-positive subsets. For co-occurrence clustering, repertoires with fewer than 30,000 or more than 120,000 public chains were excluded, along with several repertoires with anomalous nucleotide sharing. Held by TCRdb, this immuneACCESS table contains in-frame sequences only and omits some clones. Under half of the omission traces to an unresolved V gene where checked; the cause of the rest is unknown. That table is the source of V, J and clone size, and D and trimming were worked out from the DNA. Here the sample has approximately 200,000 clones; approximately 80% occur a single time. Approximately 1.4% of the sample rests with the top ten.

The cohort comprised fewer than 750 healthy bone marrow donors. All cohort members were sampled while nominally healthy, although unrecorded immune exposures were likely present. The donor tested CMV seronegative and was one of the 352 seronegative cohort members. A peripheral blood sample was collected from each donor, and TCR beta sequencing was performed on peripheral blood mononuclear cells. Genomic DNA was extracted from the blood cell samples with the Qiagen DNeasy Blood Extraction Kit. Comments on this clone: The antigen it recognizes is unknown. There are no base qualities to consult, and no much larger clone falls within one base.

This sequence was found in a girl aged 10-17 years in good health and CMV-seronegative. The sample was PBMCs. The chain links TRBV7-9 with TRBJ2-5; tentative D gene TRBD1, with 5 bases matching. The bases read TGTGCCAGCAGCGTACTGTCAAGTCGAGGACACCCCAGAGGAGAGACCCAGTACTTC. Its protein is CASSVLSSRGHPRGETQYF.